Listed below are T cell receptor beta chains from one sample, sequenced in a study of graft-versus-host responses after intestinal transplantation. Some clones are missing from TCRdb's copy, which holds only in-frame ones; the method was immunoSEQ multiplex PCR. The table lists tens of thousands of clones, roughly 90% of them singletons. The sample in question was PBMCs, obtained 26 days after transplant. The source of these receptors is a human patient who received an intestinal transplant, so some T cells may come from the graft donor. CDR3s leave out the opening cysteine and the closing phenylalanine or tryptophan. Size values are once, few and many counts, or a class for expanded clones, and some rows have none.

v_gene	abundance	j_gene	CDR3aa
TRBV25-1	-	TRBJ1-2	ASSEQGAGNGYT
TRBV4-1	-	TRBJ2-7	ASSQDQAETGVYEQY
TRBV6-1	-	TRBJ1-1	ASSESDTGAF
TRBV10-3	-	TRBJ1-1	AISEPRQGTAEAF
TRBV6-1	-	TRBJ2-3	ASSEEFFATGKYWGTDTQY
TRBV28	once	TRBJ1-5	ASSPKDRFGQPQH
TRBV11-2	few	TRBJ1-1	ASSVSGAWGTEAF
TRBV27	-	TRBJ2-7	ASSLSSRYEQY
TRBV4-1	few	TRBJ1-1	ASSQVQYPTNTEAF
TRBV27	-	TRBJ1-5	ASQGYPGGPQH
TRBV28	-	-	ASSSSPGGGTNEQY
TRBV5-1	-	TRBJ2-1	ASSPGTGGNEQF
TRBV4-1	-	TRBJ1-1	ASSYEGNTEAF
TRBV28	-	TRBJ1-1	ASRPTGQGNTEAF
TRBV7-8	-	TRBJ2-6	ASSLGGLAGTISGANVLT
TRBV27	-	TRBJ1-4	ASSSRDRASEKLF
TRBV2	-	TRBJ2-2	ASSRTGTTGELF
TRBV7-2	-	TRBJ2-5	ASRATGGQYQETQY
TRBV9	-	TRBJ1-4	ASSVGQSTNEKLF
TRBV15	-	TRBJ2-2	ATSRERPGGPGELF
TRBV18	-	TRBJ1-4	ASSYDSYGEKLF
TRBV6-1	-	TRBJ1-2	ASSHEVHGYT
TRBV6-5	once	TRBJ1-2	ASSYDFTGASYGYT
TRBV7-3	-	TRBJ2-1	ASSLGSGAYEQF
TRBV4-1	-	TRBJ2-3	ASSQARGRGTDTQY
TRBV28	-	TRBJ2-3	ASNEGGEGFTDTQY
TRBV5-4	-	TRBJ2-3	ASSLVGAHLGGGTDTQY
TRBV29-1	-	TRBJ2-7	SVGDTSSYEQY
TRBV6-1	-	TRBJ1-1	ASIRTGVNTEAF
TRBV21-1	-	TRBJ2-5	ASSKAGGQETQY
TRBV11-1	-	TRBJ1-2	ASSHRGLGSGYT
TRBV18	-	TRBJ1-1	ASSVGQSENTEAF
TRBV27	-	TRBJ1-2	ASSLSRGDYGYT
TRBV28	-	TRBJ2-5	ASSLAGRETQY
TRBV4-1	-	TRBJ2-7	ASSQAFRGPNEQY
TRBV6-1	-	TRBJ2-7	ASSSEVGGGSEQY
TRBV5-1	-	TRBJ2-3	ASSLAGSPDTQY
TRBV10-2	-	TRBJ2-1	ASSEGQGLPYNEQF
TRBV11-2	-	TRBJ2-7	ASSFGQGSYEQY
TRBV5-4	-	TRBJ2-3	ASSLGGQGATDTQY
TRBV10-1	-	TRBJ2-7	ASSESGGTYEQY
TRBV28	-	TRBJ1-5	AGGGTGRGQPQH
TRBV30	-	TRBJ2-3	AWSAVDTQY
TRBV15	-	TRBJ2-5	ATSRDKNSPETQY
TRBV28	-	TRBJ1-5	ASSPVGSNQPQH
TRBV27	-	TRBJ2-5	ASRRLGGEETQY
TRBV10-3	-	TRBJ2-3	AISESRPSGPTDTQY
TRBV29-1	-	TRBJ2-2	SVGLVTGELF
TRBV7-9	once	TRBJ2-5	ASSLEGTGGETQY
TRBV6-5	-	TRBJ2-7	ASSYGAEQY
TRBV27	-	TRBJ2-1	ASRYLAGGYNEQF
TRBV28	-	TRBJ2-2	ASMNSETGHYTGELF
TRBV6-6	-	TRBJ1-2	ASSYSDSYGYT
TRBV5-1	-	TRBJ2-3	ASSAGIGRGGATDTQY
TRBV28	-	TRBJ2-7	ASRGRAGRQRAYEQY
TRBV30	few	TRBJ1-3	AWKGQSSGNTIY
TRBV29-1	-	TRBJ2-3	SVDSGALTDTQY
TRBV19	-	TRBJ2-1	ASSTGTGGYSRSYNEQF
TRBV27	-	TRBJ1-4	ATGVGEKLF